Listed below are T cell receptor beta chains from one sample, sequenced in a study of cytomegalovirus exposure and HLA in healthy donors. TCRdb's copy holds only in-frame clones and misses some; the assay was immunoSEQ multiplex PCR. The sample lists approximately 120,000 clones; roughly 80% were seen once. Sequenced input: PBMCs. All receptors derive from a young man in good health and CMV-seropositive. Each CDR3 is given with its conserved first and last residue. The D gene is left open where the match is weak. Some rows have no size entry. The others give once, few or many, or a class for an expanded clone.

D	V	J	length	size	CDR3	DNA
-	TRBV5-1	TRBJ1-1	15	-	CASSLGAGAGTEAFF	TGCGCCAGCAGCTTGGGAGCGGGAGCCGGCACTGAAGCTTTCTTT
-	TRBV29-1	TRBJ2-2	15	-	CSASGRGANTGELFF	TGCAGCGCGAGTGGGAGGGGGGCGAACACCGGGGAGCTGTTTTTT
-	TRBV6-1	TRBJ1-1	13	-	CASSEAGQIEAFF	TGTGCCAGCAGTGAAGCTGGTCAGATTGAAGCTTTCTTT
TRBD1	TRBV5-1	TRBJ1-1	16	-	CASSFYPGQTNTEAFF	TGCGCCAGCAGCTTTTACCCGGGACAGACAAACACTGAAGCTTTCTTT
TRBD1	TRBV6-1	TRBJ2-7	15	-	CASILSTGSMYEQYF	TGTGCCAGCATCCTCTCGACAGGGAGTATGTACGAGCAGTACTTC
-	TRBV29-1	TRBJ2-7	15	-	CSASRGSDGSYEQYF	TGCAGCGCCTCCCGTGGGAGCGATGGGTCCTACGAGCAGTACTTC
TRBD2	TRBV11-2	TRBJ2-7	15	few	CASSISLAGGGEQYF	TGTGCCAGCAGCATCTCCCTAGCGGGGGGCGGCGAGCAGTACTTC
TRBD1	TRBV5-8	TRBJ2-1	15	-	CASTRQGYSYNEQFF	TGTGCCAGCACCCGACAGGGATACTCCTACAATGAGCAGTTCTTC
-	TRBV27	TRBJ2-1	16	-	CASSLSRPGWRNEQFF	TGTGCCAGCAGTTTATCGAGACCCGGGTGGCGCAATGAGCAGTTCTTC
-	TRBV28	TRBJ1-4	15	-	CASGPGRGGNEKLFF	TGTGCCAGCGGGCCCGGTAGGGGTGGTAATGAAAAACTGTTTTTT
-	TRBV19	TRBJ1-4	15	-	CASSPDRFANEKLFF	TGTGCCAGTAGTCCTGACAGGTTCGCTAATGAAAAACTGTTTTTT
TRBD2	TRBV27	TRBJ2-1	18	-	CASSLWTGTSGGQNEQFF	TGTGCCAGCAGTTTATGGACAGGGACTAGCGGGGGGCAAAATGAGCAGTTCTTC
-	TRBV6-6	TRBJ2-7	14	-	CASSYAGGIYEQYF	TGTGCCAGCAGTTACGCCGGGGGAATCTACGAGCAGTACTTC
-	TRBV4-1	TRBJ1-1	16	-	CASSQEQGLVNTEAFF	TGCGCCAGCAGCCAAGAGCAGGGTTTGGTGAACACTGAAGCTTTCTTT
TRBD1	TRBV28	TRBJ2-7	14	-	CASSSSDRGREISF	TGTGCCAGCAGTTCTTCAGACAGGGGCCGGGAGATATCTTTC
TRBD1	TRBV27	TRBJ2-3	13	-	CASRHNRGHTQYF	TGTGCCAGCAGGCATAACAGGGGGCACACGCAGTATTTT
TRBD1	TRBV23-1	TRBJ1-1	17	-	CASSHERPQGGSTEAFF	TGCGCCAGCAGTCATGAGAGGCCACAGGGGGGGAGCACTGAAGCTTTCTTT
-	TRBV12-5	TRBJ1-4	11	-	CASALREKLFF	TGTGCTAGTGCCCTACGTGAAAAACTGTTTTTT
TRBD2	TRBV6-1	TRBJ2-1	13	-	CASTGLALNEQFF	TGTGCCAGCACGGGACTAGCTTTGAATGAGCAGTTCTTC
TRBD1	TRBV6-5	TRBJ2-4	15	once	CASSTGAGTKNIQYF	TGTGCCAGCAGTACAGGGGCCGGGACCAAAAACATTCAGTACTTC
TRBD1	TRBV11-1	TRBJ1-2	14	-	CASSEDRDLLGYTF	TGTGCCAGCAGCGAGGACAGGGACCTTCTAGGCTACACCTTC
TRBD2	TRBV10-1	TRBJ2-7	17	few	CASSDILRAGAPSEQYF	TGCGCCAGCAGTGACATTCTTCGAGCGGGGGCCCCCAGCGAGCAGTACTTC
-	TRBV5-1	TRBJ2-2	15	-	CASSPWGGNTGELFF	TGCGCCAGCAGCCCCTGGGGGGGCAACACCGGGGAGCTGTTTTTT
TRBD1	TRBV30	TRBJ2-5	13	-	CAWRGTVQETQYF	TGTGCCTGGAGGGGGACAGTCCAAGAGACCCAGTACTTC
TRBD1	TRBV2	TRBJ1-5	14	-	CASRVQGAHQPQHF	TGTGCCAGCAGGGTACAGGGGGCCCATCAGCCCCAGCATTTT